This T cell receptor (beta chain) is from a study of cytomegalovirus exposure and HLA in healthy donors. The study, taken as a whole, reports: In terms of immune exposure information, only CMV serostatus was available. Earlier analysis yielded a pattern in which most TCR beta V segments were productive about 87% or about 30% of the time. High sensitivity and specificity were reportedly achieved when the classifier diagnosed cytomegalovirus status. In a later analysis, V- and J-gene trimming of beta chains associated with a DCLRE1C missense variant, replicated independently.

This clone was observed a handful of times. Its antigen is not identified. Trimming took 5 bases from V and 4 from J; bases not matched to a gene: 13. CDR1 is PRHDT and CDR2 is FYEKMQ in the germline V gene (reference sequence). There are 17 residues in the CDR3. The PCR made use of 60 Vbeta and 13 Jbeta primers. Only in-frame clones appear in the TCRdb table, and some are missing; sequencing was by immunoSEQ multiplex PCR. The table records 95,000 to 150,000 clones, 80% to 90% of them present only once. The source of this sequence is a man aged 35-49 years in good health and CMV-seronegative. This chain joins TRBV13 and TRBJ2-3, with 9 bases matching TRBD2. Sample: PBMCs. The CDR3 region is CASSRPSGLAGSDTQYF. For the CDR3, the DNA is TGTGCCAGCAGCCGTCCGTCGGGCCTAGCGGGGTCAGATACGCAGTATTTT.